What follows describes a single T cell receptor beta chain. Antigen: not known. Trimming took 2 bases from V and 0 from J, leaving 11 bases between them. Germline V CDR1 and CDR2: MNHEY, SVGEGT. This CDR3 spans 16 amino acids. The data stem from a study of T cell responses to AZD1222 COVID-19 vaccine. General observations from the study: Dominant CD4 TCR responses targeted spike regions 160-218 and 743-854. No day 14 peak samples; only post-peak repertoires were characterized. The donor cohort was predominantly white British with a female majority, and clonal diversity may have been underestimated.

Sequenced by immunoSEQ multiplex PCR; TCRdb stores in-frame clones only, minus some. There are roughly 130,000 clones in the sample; 75% to 90% occur only once, and 1.5% to 2% lies in the top ten. This TCR was recovered from an adult in good health. The material was peripheral blood, obtained on day 0 of AZD1222 vaccination. The chain links TRBV6-2 or TRBV6-3 to TRBJ1-5; D gene uncertain. DNA of the CDR3: TGTGCCAGCAGTTACGCCGGCGCACTTAGCAATCAGCCCCAGCATTTT. It codes for CASSYAGALSNQPQHF.